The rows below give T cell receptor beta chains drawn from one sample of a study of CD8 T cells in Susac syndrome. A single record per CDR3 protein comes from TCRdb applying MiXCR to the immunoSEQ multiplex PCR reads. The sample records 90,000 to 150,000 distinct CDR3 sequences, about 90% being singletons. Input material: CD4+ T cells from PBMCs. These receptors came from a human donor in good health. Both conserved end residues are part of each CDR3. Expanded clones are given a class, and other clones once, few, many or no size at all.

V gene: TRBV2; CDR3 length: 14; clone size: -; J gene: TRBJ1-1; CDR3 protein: CASTLRGWNTEAFF
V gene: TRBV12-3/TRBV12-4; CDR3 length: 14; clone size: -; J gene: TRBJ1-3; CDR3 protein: CASSDNTAGNTIYF
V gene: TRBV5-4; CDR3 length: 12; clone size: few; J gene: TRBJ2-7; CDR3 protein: CASSLQRGEQYF
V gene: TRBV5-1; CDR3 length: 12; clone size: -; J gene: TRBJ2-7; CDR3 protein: CASSFDHYEQYF
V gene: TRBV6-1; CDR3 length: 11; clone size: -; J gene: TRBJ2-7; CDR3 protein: CASSEEYEQYF
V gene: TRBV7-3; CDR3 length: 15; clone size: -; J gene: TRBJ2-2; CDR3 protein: CASSFGTRNTGELFF
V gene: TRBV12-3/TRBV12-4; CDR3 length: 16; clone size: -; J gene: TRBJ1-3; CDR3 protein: CASRLWPRGGGNTIYF
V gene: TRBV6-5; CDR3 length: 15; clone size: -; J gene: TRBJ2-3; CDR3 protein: CASSYSLSATDTQYF
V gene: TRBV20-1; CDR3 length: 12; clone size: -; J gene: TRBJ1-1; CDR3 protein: CSARVLGGKAFF
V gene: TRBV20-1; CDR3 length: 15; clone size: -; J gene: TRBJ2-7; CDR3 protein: CSAGGLAKAVYEQYF
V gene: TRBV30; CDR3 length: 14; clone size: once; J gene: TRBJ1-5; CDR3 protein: CAWSVPGSGQPQHF
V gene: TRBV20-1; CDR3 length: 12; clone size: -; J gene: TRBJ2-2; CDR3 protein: CSAREGAGELFF
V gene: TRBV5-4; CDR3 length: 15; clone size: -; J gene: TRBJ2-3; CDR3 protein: CASSLGGPHTDTQYF
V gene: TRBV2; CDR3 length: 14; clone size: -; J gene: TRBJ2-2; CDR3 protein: CAFIRGTTTGELFF
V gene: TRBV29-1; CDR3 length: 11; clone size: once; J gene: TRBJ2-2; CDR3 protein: CSVPWGGELFF
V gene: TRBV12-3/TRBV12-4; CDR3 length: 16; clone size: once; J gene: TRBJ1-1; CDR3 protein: CASSPHLTGTGPEAFF
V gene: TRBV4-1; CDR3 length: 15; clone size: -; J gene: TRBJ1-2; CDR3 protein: CASSQDGTGNYGYTF
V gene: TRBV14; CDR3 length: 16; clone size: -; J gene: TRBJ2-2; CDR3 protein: CASSPRTGINTGELFF
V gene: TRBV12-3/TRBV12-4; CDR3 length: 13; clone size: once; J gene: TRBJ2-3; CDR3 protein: CASSLLSPDTQYF
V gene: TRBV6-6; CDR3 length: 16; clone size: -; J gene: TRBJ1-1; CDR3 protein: CASSYTVTGGRTEAFF
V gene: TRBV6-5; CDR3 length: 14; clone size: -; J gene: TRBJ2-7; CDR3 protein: CASSPDGGQYEQYF
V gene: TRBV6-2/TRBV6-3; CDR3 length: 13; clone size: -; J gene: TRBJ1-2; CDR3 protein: CASSRTAGHGYTF
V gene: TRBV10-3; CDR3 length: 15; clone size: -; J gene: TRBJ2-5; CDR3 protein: CAISESKSVKETQYF
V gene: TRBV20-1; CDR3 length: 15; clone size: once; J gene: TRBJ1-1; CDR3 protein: CSAAWRGLGNTEAFF
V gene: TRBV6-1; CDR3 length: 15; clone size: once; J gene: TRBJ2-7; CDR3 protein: CASTGSGLSSYEQYF
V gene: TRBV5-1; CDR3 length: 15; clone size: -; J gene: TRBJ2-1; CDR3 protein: CASSSRDRGVNEQFF
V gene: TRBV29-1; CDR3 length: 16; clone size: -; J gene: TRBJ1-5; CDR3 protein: CSVEGARAPSNQPQHF
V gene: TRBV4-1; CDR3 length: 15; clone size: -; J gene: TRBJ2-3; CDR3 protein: CASSQDQATTDTQYF
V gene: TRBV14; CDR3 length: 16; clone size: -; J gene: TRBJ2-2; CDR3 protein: CASSQGSGAVTGELFF
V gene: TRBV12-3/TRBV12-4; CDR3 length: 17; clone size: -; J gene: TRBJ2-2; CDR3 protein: CASSPIGVTLRTGELFF
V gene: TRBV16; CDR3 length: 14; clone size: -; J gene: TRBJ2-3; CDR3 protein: CASSQSPGRDTQYF
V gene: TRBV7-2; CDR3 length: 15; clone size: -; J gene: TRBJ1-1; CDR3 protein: CASSLDFSRTTEAFF
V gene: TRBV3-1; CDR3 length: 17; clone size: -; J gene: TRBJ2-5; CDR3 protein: CASSLRRSAGGPETQYF
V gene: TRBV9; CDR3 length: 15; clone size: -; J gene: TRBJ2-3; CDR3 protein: CASSVAGGLTDTQYF
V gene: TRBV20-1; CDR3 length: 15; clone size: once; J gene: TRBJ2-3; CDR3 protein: CSAGDRDGATDTQYF
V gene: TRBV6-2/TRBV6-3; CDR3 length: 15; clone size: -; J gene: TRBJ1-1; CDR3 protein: CASSYRRTSDTEAFF
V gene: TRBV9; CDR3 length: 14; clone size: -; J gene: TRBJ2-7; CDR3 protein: CASSVDRGLDEQYF
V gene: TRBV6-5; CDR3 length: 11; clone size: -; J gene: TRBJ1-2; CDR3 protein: CASRDPYGYTF
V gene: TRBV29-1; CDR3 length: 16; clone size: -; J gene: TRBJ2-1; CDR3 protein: CSVEGASGGPYNEQFF
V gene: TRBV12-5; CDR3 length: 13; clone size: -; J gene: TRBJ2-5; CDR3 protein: CASGLGLTETQYF
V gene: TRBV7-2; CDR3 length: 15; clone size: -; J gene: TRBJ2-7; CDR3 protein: CASSVGGTVSYEQYF
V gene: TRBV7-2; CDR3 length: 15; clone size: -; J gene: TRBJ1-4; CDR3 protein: CASRPTVATNEKLFF
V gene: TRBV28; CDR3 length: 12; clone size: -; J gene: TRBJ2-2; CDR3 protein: CASSQQHVELFF
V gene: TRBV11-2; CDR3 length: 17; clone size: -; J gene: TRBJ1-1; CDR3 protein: CASRSTQGPPTNTEAFF
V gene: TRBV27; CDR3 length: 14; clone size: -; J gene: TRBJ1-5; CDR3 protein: CASSRGQGNQPQHF
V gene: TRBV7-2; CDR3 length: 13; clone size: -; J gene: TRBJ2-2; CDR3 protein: CASSLGSLGELFF
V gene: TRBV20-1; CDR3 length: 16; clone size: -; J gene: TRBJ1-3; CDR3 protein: CSARVGSGYSGNTIYF
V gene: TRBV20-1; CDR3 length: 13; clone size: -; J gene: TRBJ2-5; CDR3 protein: CSASLAGRGTQYF
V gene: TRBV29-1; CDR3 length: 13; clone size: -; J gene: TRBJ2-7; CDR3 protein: CSVSSGSSYEQYF
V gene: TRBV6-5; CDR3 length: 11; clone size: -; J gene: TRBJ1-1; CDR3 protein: CASGRGTEAFF
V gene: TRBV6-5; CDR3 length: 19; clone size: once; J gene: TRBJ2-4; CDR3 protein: CASSSSSPRLAGGKNIQYF